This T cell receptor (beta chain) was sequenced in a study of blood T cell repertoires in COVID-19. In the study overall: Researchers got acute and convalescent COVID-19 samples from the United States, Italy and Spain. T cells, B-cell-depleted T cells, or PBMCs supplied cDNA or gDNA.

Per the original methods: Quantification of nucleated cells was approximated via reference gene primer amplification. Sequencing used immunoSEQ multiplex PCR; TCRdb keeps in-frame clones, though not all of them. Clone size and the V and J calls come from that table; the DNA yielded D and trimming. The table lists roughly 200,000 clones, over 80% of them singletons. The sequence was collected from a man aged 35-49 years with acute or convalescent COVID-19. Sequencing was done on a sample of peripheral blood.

The CDR3 DNA reads as TGTGCCAGCTGGTACGGGGGTACGCAGTATTTT. Translated, it gives CASWYGGTQYF. The chain joins TRBV7-9 to TRBJ2-3, with D tentatively TRBD2 (6 bases). Trimming pared 8 bases from V and 8 bases from J, leaving 11 bases between. The germline V gene has CDR1 SEHNR and CDR2 FQNEAQ (reference sequence). The CDR3 extends over 11 amino acids. Full variable domain (outside the CDR3, taken from reference TRBV7-9 and TRBJ2-3): DTGVSQNPRHKITKRGQNVTFRCDPISEHNRLYWYRQTLGQGPEFLTYFQNEAQLEKSRLLSDRFSAERPKGSFSTLEIQRTEQGDSAMYLCASWYGGTQYFGPGTRLTVL.